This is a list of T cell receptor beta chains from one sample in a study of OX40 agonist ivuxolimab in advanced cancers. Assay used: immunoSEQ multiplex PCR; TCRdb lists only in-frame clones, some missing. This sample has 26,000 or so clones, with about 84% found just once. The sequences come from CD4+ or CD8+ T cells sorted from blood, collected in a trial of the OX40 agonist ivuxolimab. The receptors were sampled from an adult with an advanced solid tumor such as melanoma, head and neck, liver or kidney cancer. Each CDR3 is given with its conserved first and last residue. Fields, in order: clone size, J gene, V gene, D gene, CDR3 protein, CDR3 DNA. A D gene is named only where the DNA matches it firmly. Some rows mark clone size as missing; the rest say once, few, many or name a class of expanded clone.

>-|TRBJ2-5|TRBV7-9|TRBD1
CASSAMTGVETQYF
TGTGCCAGCAGCGCGATGACAGGGGTAGAGACCCAGTACTTC
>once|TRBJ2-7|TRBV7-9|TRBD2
CASSSPGGSEQYF
TGTGCCAGCAGCTCCCCGGGAGGATCCGAGCAGTACTTC
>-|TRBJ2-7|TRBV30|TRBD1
CAWSPGTGAYEQYF
TGTGCCTGGAGCCCCGGGACAGGGGCCTACGAGCAGTACTTC
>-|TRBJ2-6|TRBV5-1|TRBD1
CASSLAPTQGWNSGANVLTF
TGCGCCAGCAGCTTGGCGCCCACACAGGGGTGGAACTCTGGGGCCAACGTCCTGACTTTC
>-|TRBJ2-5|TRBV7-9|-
CASSLGPLQYF
TGTGCCAGCAGCTTGGGACCCCTCCAGTACTTC
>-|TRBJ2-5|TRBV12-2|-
CASRLGTRQETQYF
TGTGCAAGTCGCCTAGGGACTAGACAAGAGACCCAGTACTTC
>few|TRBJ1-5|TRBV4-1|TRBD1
CASSPGTGYQPQHF
TGCGCCAGCAGCCCCGGGACAGGGTATCAGCCCCAGCATTTT
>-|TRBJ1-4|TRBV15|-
CATSRERMDGEKLFF
TGTGCCACCAGCAGAGAAAGAATGGACGGAGAAAAACTGTTTTTT
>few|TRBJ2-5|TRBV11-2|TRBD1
CASSPRDRGLETQYF
TGTGCCAGCAGCCCCCGGGACAGGGGGCTGGAGACCCAGTACTTC
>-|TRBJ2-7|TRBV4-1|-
CASSQEQGGGPTYEQYF
TGCGCCAGCAGCCAAGAACAGGGGGGAGGGCCGACCTACGAGCAGTACTTC
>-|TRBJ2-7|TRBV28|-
CASGRMDSYEQYF
TGTGCCAGCGGGAGAATGGACTCCTACGAGCAGTACTTC
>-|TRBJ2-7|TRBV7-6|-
CASSAARAYEQYF
TGTGCCAGCAGCGCCGCCAGGGCCTACGAGCAGTACTTC
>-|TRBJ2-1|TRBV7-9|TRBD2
CASSPTGGNEQFF
TGTGCCAGCAGTCCAACGGGGGGAAATGAGCAGTTCTTC
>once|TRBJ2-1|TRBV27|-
CASSPLLPNNEQFF
TGTGCCAGCAGTCCCCTACTGCCTAACAATGAGCAGTTCTTC
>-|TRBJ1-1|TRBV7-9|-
CASSGRSGNTEAFF
TGTGCCAGCAGCGGGCGATCAGGGAACACTGAAGCTTTCTTT
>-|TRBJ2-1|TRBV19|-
CASSIVYLDEQFF
TGTGCCAGTAGTATAGTCTACCTCGATGAGCAGTTCTTC
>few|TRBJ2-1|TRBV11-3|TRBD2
CASSFLAASSYNEQFF
TGTGCCAGCAGCTTCCTAGCGGCGAGCTCCTACAATGAGCAGTTCTTC
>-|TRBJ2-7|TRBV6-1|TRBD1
CASRGQGTYEQYF
TGTGCCAGCAGAGGACAGGGTACCTACGAGCAGTACTTC
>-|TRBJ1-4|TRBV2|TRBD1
CASSEEGQTNEKLFF
TGTGCCAGCAGTGAAGAGGGACAGACTAATGAAAAACTGTTTTTT
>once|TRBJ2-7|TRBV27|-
CASSLLANIPYEQYF
TGTGCCAGCAGTTTACTAGCGAATATTCCCTACGAGCAGTACTTC
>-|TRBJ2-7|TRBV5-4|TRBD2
CASSLASGSIYEQYF
TGTGCCAGCAGCTTGGCGAGCGGGAGTATCTACGAGCAGTACTTC
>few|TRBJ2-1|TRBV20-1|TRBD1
CSALQGERQFF
TGCAGTGCATTACAGGGGGAAAGGCAGTTCTTC
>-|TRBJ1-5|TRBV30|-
CAWSPRVGNQPQHF
TGTGCCTGGAGTCCCAGGGTCGGCAATCAGCCCCAGCATTTT
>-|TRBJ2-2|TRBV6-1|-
CASSEAEFHTGELFF
TGTGCCAGCAGTGAAGCGGAGTTCCACACCGGGGAGCTGTTTTTT
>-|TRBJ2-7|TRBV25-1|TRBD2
CASSEGTSMAGVSHEQYF
TGTGCCAGCAGTGAGGGTACCAGCATGGCGGGAGTGTCCCACGAGCAGTACTTC
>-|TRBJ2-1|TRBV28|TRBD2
CASSPGLAGGISYNEQFF
TGTGCCAGCAGTCCTGGACTAGCGGGAGGTATCTCCTACAATGAGCAGTTCTTC